This T cell receptor (beta chain) was found in a study of blood T cell repertoires in COVID-19. This CDR3 spans 19 amino acids. V lost 5 bases to trimming and J lost 5 bases; unmatched junction nucleotides: 12. Germline V gene lookup returns CDR1 SGHDT and CDR2 YYEEEE. The repertoire was sequenced with immunoSEQ multiplex PCR; TCRdb's copy has only in-frame clones and lacks some. The top ten hold 12% of the sample, which has 280,000 or so clones, approximately 91% seen once. The V gene is TRBV5-6, the J gene TRBJ2-2; 16 nucleotides agree with TRBD2. Specimen: peripheral blood. The source of this sequence is a woman aged 55-69 years with acute or convalescent COVID-19. The CDR3 reads CASSPGTSGRASKTGELFF. As DNA, the CDR3 is TGTGCCAGCAGTCCCGGGACTAGCGGGAGGGCCAGTAAGACCGGGGAGCTGTTTTTT.